The 30 T cell receptor beta chains listed next were all sequenced from one sample in a study of T cell clonality in common variable immunodeficiency. The repertoire was sequenced with immunoSEQ multiplex PCR; TCRdb's copy has only in-frame clones and lacks some. Recorded here are 50,000 to 55,000 clones, none singletons. Sequences were obtained from peripheral blood mononuclear cells. The receptors shown here come from a person aged 18 to 75 in good health.

This clone was seen only a few times. The CDR3 extends 3 residues past the end of the read, so its final part is completed from the germline J gene. The gene calls are TRBV7-8 and TRBJ1-2, with D uncertain. The CDR3 covers 14 residues. Per germline, CDR1 SGHVS and CDR2 FQNEAQ. The CDR3 bases that were read are TGTGCCAGCAGCTCCACAGTAAGGAGCTACGAC. Translated, it gives CASSSTVRSYD. The whole CDR3 sequence is CASSSTVRSYDYTF.

This clone was counted ten times or more. The CDR3 end lies 3 residues beyond the end of the read and is filled in from the germline J gene. This chain uses TRBV5-4 with TRBJ1-2; tentative D call: TRBD1 (5 bases). The germline CDR1 and CDR2 sequences are SGHNT and YYREEE (reference sequence). The ends were cut back, 1 base at V and 6 bases at J, with 10 bases in the middle. This CDR3 is 13 amino acids long. CDR3 protein: CASSLRGFDGYTF. The sequenced CDR3 bases are TGTGCCAGCAGCTTGCGGGGGTTCGATGGC.

This clone has ten or more counts. CDR3 region: CASSFVGQGYTF. The CDR3 DNA, read in part, is TGTGCCAGCAGTTTTGTGGGGCAAGGC. The J gene is TRBJ1-2, the V gene TRBV12-3 or TRBV12-4; D is possibly TRBD1 (5 bases). With the read ending 3 residues before the CDR3 end, the germline J gene is used to fill in that end. CDR3 length: 12 amino acids.

As to this clone: Sequencing ends 3 residues short of the CDR3 end; the germline J gene provides the rest. The chain is built from TRBV18 and TRBJ2-5, with 12 bases identical to TRBD2. Germline V gives CDR1 KGHSH, CDR2 LQKENI. The CDR3 runs 20 residues. With 0 bases clipped from V and 2 bases from J, the junction kept 13 bases outside the gene matches. This chain's CDR3 is CASSPPVSLAGGPGQETQYF. CDR3 DNA, as far as it was read: TGTGCCAGCTCACCACCGGTGTCGCTAGCGGGGGGGCCCGGACAAGAGACC.

This clone was seen only a few times. Coverage ceases 3 residues before the CDR3 finishes, and the germline J gene fills in the end. This chain uses TRBV7-2 with TRBJ2-3, with D possibly TRBD1 on 6 matching bases. Germline V lookup: CDR1 SGHTA, CDR2 FQGNSA. CDR3 size: 14 residues. CDR3 sequence reads: CASSHGQIQETQYF. CDR3 DNA, as far as it was read: TGTGCCAGCAGCCACGGACAGATCCAAGAGACG.

This clone was picked up many times. The read ends 3 residues before the CDR3 terminus; that terminus is restored from the germline J gene. The rearrangement links TRBV2 to TRBJ1-2, with 7 bases lining up with TRBD1. The CDR3 is 12 residues long. Germline CDR1 SNHLY, CDR2 FYNNEI. The part of the CDR3 DNA that was read is TGTGCCAGCAGGGGCGACAGGGCGGGC. Its translation: CASRGDRAG. In full, the CDR3 reads CASRGDRAGYTF.

The table lists this clone with many counts. The read ends 3 residues early relative to the CDR3; the germline J gene fills the gap. The chain combines TRBV7-9 with TRBJ1-2; 8 bases are a match to TRBD1. V trimming: 7 bases; J trimming: 5 bases; junction bases outside the gene matches: 12. This CDR3 is built from 15 residues. The V gene's germline CDR1 is SEHNR and CDR2 FQNEAQ (reference sequence). The CDR3 bases that were read are TGTGCCAGCACCCCGACCCGACAGGGGCGGTATGGC. It specifies CASTPTRQGRYG. The CDR3 in its entirety is CASTPTRQGRYGYTF.

This clone was observed many times. The missing CDR3 end, 3 residues past where the read stops, is filled in from the germline J gene. The rearrangement uses TRBV2 and TRBJ1-6; D is perhaps TRBD1 (5 bases). Trimming removed 4 bases at V and 4 bases at J, with 8 bases between. Germline V gene lookup returns CDR1 SNHLY and CDR2 FYNNEI. The CDR3 sequence is 14 residues long. The CDR3 sequence: CASSGQIYNSPLHF. The covered CDR3 bases are TGTGCCAGCAGTGGACAGATTTATAATTCACCC.

At least ten counts were recorded for this clone. The CDR3 sequence: CAWNPGRRARSYNEQFF. CDR3 DNA (partial): TGTGCCTGGAATCCGGGTCGGCGGGCCCGCTCCTACAATGAG. This sequence joins TRBV30 and TRBJ2-1, with a possible D match to TRBD2 (5 bases). With the read ending 3 residues before the CDR3 end, the germline J gene is used to fill in that end. The CDR3 totals 17 residues. V dropped 4 bases and J dropped 0 bases, with 19 bases sitting between them. CDR1 and CDR2 from the germline V gene are GTSNPN and SVGIG (reference sequence). The variable domain in full, with the rest retrieved from reference TRBV30 and TRBJ2-1, is SQTIHQWPATLVQPVGSPLSLECTVEGTSNPNLYWYRQAAGRGLQLLFYSVGIGQISSEVPQNLSASRPQDRQFILSSKKLLLSDSGFYLCAWNPGRRARSYNEQFFGPGTRLTVL.

This clone was observed many times. The missing CDR3 end, 3 residues past where the read stops, is filled in from the germline J gene. This sequence joins TRBV7-2 and TRBJ2-5, with D possibly matching TRBD2 (6 bases). The germline V and J ends were trimmed by 6 bases and 2 bases, with 13 bases remaining between them. This CDR3 is 14 amino acids long. Germline values: CDR1 SGHTA, CDR2 FQGNSA. The CDR3: CASSYYGGQETQYF. CDR3 bases read: TGTGCCAGCAGTTATTATGGAGGGCAAGAGACC.

About this clone itself: The read finishes 3 residues shy of the CDR3 end, and the germline J gene is used to complete it. The chain joins TRBV2 to TRBJ2-7, with 8 positions matching TRBD2. The germline CDR1 and CDR2 sequences are SNHLY and FYNNEI. This CDR3 is built from 14 residues. The V segment lost 6 bases and the J segment 4 bases; nucleotides outside the gene matches: 8. The CDR3 loop is CASSQRGPTYEQYF. The CDR3 DNA, read in part, is TGTGCCAGCAGCCAGCGGGGGCCGACTTACGAG.

In its sample, this clone was seen a few times. The read is 3 residues too short to cover the CDR3 end, so that end is filled in from the germline J gene. The chain uses TRBV19 and TRBJ1-1; a possible D gene is TRBD1 (5 bases). The CDR3 contains 17 residues. Germline-derived CDR1 and CDR2 are LNHDA and SQIVND (reference sequence). Incomplete CDR3 DNA: TGTGCCAGTAGTATTAGCCGACTAGCGGGGGAGATCGAGACC. Translating gives CASSISRLAGEIET. The entire CDR3 protein is CASSISRLAGEIETAFF.

This clone has at least ten counts. The read terminates 3 residues ahead of where the CDR3 ends, so the germline J gene completes it. The chain combines TRBV7-2 with TRBJ2-7; possible D gene TRBD2, 7 bases. Germline V gives CDR1 SGHTA, CDR2 FQGNSA. The V and J ends lost 4 bases and 2 bases respectively, with 15 bases between them. The CDR3 extends over 15 amino acids. CDR3 protein: CASSSGVAGTYEQYF. The DNA read from the CDR3 is TGTGCCAGCAGCTCAGGGGTAGCGGGTACCTACGAG.

Many counts were recorded for this clone. Read sequence stops 3 residues before the CDR3 end, and the germline J gene provides the missing end. The chain joins TRBV19 to TRBJ2-4; D remains ambiguous. V was pared by 2 bases and J by 9 bases, with 5 bases between. Germline V gives CDR1 LNHDA, CDR2 SQIVND (reference sequence). The length of the CDR3 is 11 residues. The CDR3 loop reads CASSISSIQYF. The DNA read from the CDR3 is TGTGCCAGTAGTATATCCTCCATT.

Many counts were recorded for this clone. The missing CDR3 end, 3 residues past where the read stops, is filled in from the germline J gene. This rearrangement joins TRBV20-1 to TRBJ2-1, with no clear D. This CDR3 is 13 amino acids long. Trimming cost V 7 bases and J 0 bases, with 10 bases left between them. Germline CDR1 reads DFQATT; CDR2 reads SNEGSKA (reference sequence). Here the CDR3 reads CSGVAPSYNEQFF. The CDR3 DNA, read in part, is TGCAGTGGAGTGGCCCCCTCCTACAATGAG.

Details on this clone: The CDR3 end is not reached by the read, which stops 3 residues before it; the germline J gene fills it in. The chain uses TRBV5-1 and TRBJ2-7; D might be TRBD1 (5 bases). This CDR3 spans 14 amino acids. From germline, CDR1 is SGHRS and CDR2 YFSETQ. The germline V and J ends were trimmed by 0 bases and 2 bases, with 9 bases remaining between them. Incomplete CDR3 DNA: TGCGCCAGCAGCTTGGGGGCAGGGCCCTACGAG. It yields the protein CASSLGAGPYE. The whole CDR3 protein is CASSLGAGPYEQYF.

This clone showed up many times. Coverage ceases 3 residues before the CDR3 finishes, and the germline J gene fills in the end. The chain carries TRBV6-1 and TRBJ1-2; 10 bases match TRBD1. This CDR3 region has 16 residues. Germline lookup yields CDR1 MNHNS and CDR2 SASEGT. V trimming: 2 bases; J trimming: 5 bases; junction bases outside the gene matches: 8. The CDR3 here is CASSEFPTGGGYGYTF. The sequenced part of the CDR3 DNA is TGTGCCAGCAGTGAATTCCCGACAGGGGGCGGATATGGC.

On this clone itself: Read sequence stops 3 residues before the CDR3 end, and the germline J gene provides the missing end. J is TRBJ2-2 and V is TRBV6-2 or TRBV6-3; perhaps TRBD1 as D (6 bases). This CDR3 is built from 15 residues. Germline V lookup: CDR1 MNHEY, CDR2 SVGEGT. The CDR3 bases that were read are TGTGCCAGCAGTTATGGGGGCGCCTATAATTCACCG. Translation gives CASSYGGAYNSP. The full CDR3 reads CASSYGGAYNSPLFF.

This clone was detected ten times or more. Read sequence stops 3 residues before the CDR3 end, and the germline J gene provides the missing end. The V call is TRBV19, the J call TRBJ1-4; unclear D gene. Germline V gene lookup returns CDR1 LNHDA and CDR2 SQIVND (reference sequence). The CDR3 runs to 14 residues. V was trimmed by 3 bases and J by 4 bases, leaving 9 bases between them. CDR3 protein: CASSMAGFNEKLFF. The sequenced part of the CDR3 DNA is TGTGCCAGTAGTATGGCAGGTTTTAATGAAAAA. The full variable domain, in which reference TRBV19 and TRBJ1-4 provide the parts outside the CDR3, is DGGITQSPKYLFRKEGQNVTLSCEQNLNHDAMYWYRQDPGQGLRLIYYSQIVNDFQKGDIAEGYSVSREKKESFPLTVTSAQKNPTAFYLCASSMAGFNEKLFFGSGTQLSVL.

This clone was seen many times. The read finishes 3 residues shy of the CDR3 end, and the germline J gene is used to complete it. The chain is built from TRBV5-1 and TRBJ2-1; 12 bases are a match to TRBD2. Per germline, CDR1 SGHRS and CDR2 YFSETQ. CDR3 length: 15 residues. Losses at the gene ends were 4 bases for V and 7 bases for J; bases not matched to a gene: 6. CDR3 amino acids: CASSTGLAGTNEQFF. The CDR3 DNA, read in part, is TGCGCCAGCAGCACAGGACTAGCGGGGACTAATGAG. The variable domain in full, with the rest retrieved from reference TRBV5-1 and TRBJ2-1, is KAGVTQTPRYLIKTRGQQVTLSCSPISGHRSVSWYQQTPGQGLQFLFEYFSETQRNKGNFPGRFSGRQFSNSRSEMNVSTLELGDSALYLCASSTGLAGTNEQFFGPGTRLTVL.

This clone was seen many times. The read falls 3 residues short of the CDR3 end, and the missing part is taken from the germline J gene. V and J are TRBV20-1 and TRBJ2-5, with 7 positions matching TRBD1. The germline CDR1 and CDR2 sequences are DFQATT and SNEGSKA (reference sequence). The V gene end was trimmed by 5 bases and the J gene end by 0 bases; junction bases not matched to a gene: 6. The CDR3 has 14 residues. CDR3 DNA (partial): TGCAGTGCTCTCGATACAGGGGACCAAGAGACC. Its protein is CSALDTGDQET. The entire CDR3 sequence reads CSALDTGDQETQYF.

As to this clone: A much bigger clone sits one base away, suggesting this may be a read error. The read terminates 3 residues ahead of where the CDR3 ends, so the germline J gene completes it. Other DNA sequences in this specimen translate into the identical CDR3. This chain connects TRBV2 to TRBJ2-7; D is unresolved. Germline lookup yields CDR1 SNHLY and CDR2 FYNNEI. The CDR3 sequence is 13 residues long. The CDR3 sequence: CASSDSYSYEQYF. The covered CDR3 bases are TGTGCTAGCAGTGATTCCTACTCGTACGAG.

This clone was seen repeatedly, ten times or more. The missing CDR3 end, 3 residues past where the read stops, is filled in from the germline J gene. The chain has TRBV7-6 and TRBJ2-5, with a possible D match to TRBD2 (6 bases). The V end lost 5 bases, the J end lost 5 bases, and 21 bases lay between the germline ends. This CDR3 has 16 residues. Germline V gene data show CDR1 as SGHVS and CDR2 as FNYEAQ. The CDR3 sequence: CASSQRSPEGRETQYF. Incomplete CDR3 DNA: TGTGCCAGCAGCCAAAGGTCCCCGGAGGGTCGGGAGACC.

This clone was detected many times. The read terminates 3 residues before the CDR3 end, so the remaining end is supplied by the germline J gene. The chain has TRBV7-6 and TRBJ1-1; possible D gene TRBD1, 5 bases. Looked up from germline, CDR1 is SGHVS and CDR2 is FNYEAQ. There are 13 residues in the CDR3. The CDR3 bases that were read are TGTGCCAGCAGCCCGCCGGGGGAGGAGGTA. This gives the protein CASSPPGEEV. The full CDR3 protein reads CASSPPGEEVAFF.

This clone came up a few times. From the germline J gene comes the end of the CDR3, since the read stops 3 residues before it. The rearrangement uses TRBV19 and TRBJ1-1; D may be TRBD1 (5 bases). This CDR3 contains 15 residues. Germline V gene sequence: CDR1 LNHDA, CDR2 SQIVND (reference sequence). The V gene lost 7 bases and the J gene lost 2 bases, with 17 bases spanning the gap. The CDR3 spells CASTQGTGGNTEAFF. Partial CDR3 DNA: TGTGCCAGTACCCAAGGGACTGGGGGTAACACTGAA.

This clone showed up many times. The read finishes 3 residues shy of the CDR3 end, and the germline J gene is used to complete it. V and J are TRBV10-3 and TRBJ2-1; 14 nucleotides align to TRBD2. Per the germline V gene, CDR1 is ENHRY and CDR2 is SYGVKD. The CDR3 contains 17 residues. J lost 8 bases, V lost 3 bases, and 9 bases had no gene match. Here the CDR3 reads CAISDRGTSGSRDEQFF. The sequenced CDR3 bases are TGTGCCATCAGTGACCGCGGGACTAGCGGGAGTAGGGATGAG.

This clone was seen ten or more times. The read gets to within 3 residues of the CDR3 end, and the germline J gene fills in the rest. J is TRBJ1-3 and V is TRBV11-2; D is unclear. From germline, CDR1 is SGHAT and CDR2 FQNNGV. V was pared by 2 bases and J by 0 bases, with 8 bases between. CDR3 size: 15 residues. CDR3 bases read: TGTGCCAGCAGCTTAAGGGTTCCCTCTGGAAACACC. It encodes CASSLRVPSGNT. The full-length CDR3 reads as CASSLRVPSGNTIYF.

This clone was seen only a few times. The sequence runs out 3 residues before the end of the CDR3; the remainder is reconstructed from the germline J gene. The chain recombines TRBV20-1 with TRBJ1-5; D is possibly TRBD1 (6 bases). V lost 3 bases, J lost 2 bases, and 11 bases lay in between. CDR3 size: 14 residues. Per germline, CDR1 DFQATT and CDR2 SNEGSKA (reference sequence). CDR3 DNA, as far as it was read: TGCAGTGCTAGGCGGGGGCATGGCAATCAGCCC. This encodes CSARRGHGNQP. The entire CDR3 sequence reads CSARRGHGNQPQHF.

This clone was observed many times. The read terminates 3 residues before the CDR3 end, so the remaining end is supplied by the germline J gene. V and J are TRBV7-9 and TRBJ1-1, with D hard to call. V was clipped by 4 bases and J by 1 base, with 7 bases between them. Germline assignment: CDR1 SEHNR and CDR2 FQNEAQ (reference sequence). This CDR3 has 13 amino acids. CDR3 loop: CASSSQGNTEAFF. CDR3 DNA, as far as it was read: TGTGCCAGCAGCTCTCAAGGGAACACTGAA.

In this sample, this clone turned up many times. The CDR3 is cut off 3 residues early in the read; its end comes from the germline J gene. This rearrangement joins TRBV14 to TRBJ2-7; weak D call: TRBD1 (5 bases). The CDR3 length is 15 residues. V was clipped by 1 base and J by 0 bases, with 10 bases between them. Germline CDR1 is SGHDN and CDR2 is FVKESK. The CDR3 sequence: CASSQGQFASYEQYF. The covered CDR3 bases are TGTGCCAGCAGCCAAGGACAGTTCGCCTCCTACGAG. The full variable domain, completed using reference TRBV14 and TRBJ2-7, is EAGVTQFPSHSVIEKGQTVTLRCDPISGHDNLYWYRRVMGKEIKFLLHFVKESKQDESGMPNNRFLAERTGGTYSTLKVQPAELEDSGVYFCASSQGQFASYEQYFGPGTRLTVT.